The 15 T cell receptor beta chains given below trace back to one sample, sequenced in a study of technical replicates of blood from several donors. Libraries were prepared by immunoSEQ multiplex PCR; TCRdb keeps only in-frame clonotypes and omits some of them. Of tens of thousands of clones listed, approximately 94% were seen once; the top ten hold 0.38%. The source material was T cells isolated from PBMCs. Receptors were obtained from a human donor in good health.

The rearrangement uses TRBV4-3 and TRBJ1-1; D gene uncertain. The CDR3 runs to 14 residues. V was pared by 4 bases and J by 4 bases, with 13 bases between. In germline, CDR1 is LGHNA, CDR2 YSLEER. The CDR3 nucleotides are TGCGCCAGCAGCCCGGGAGTCCTGAGCACTGAAGCTTTCTTT. Its translation is CASSPGVLSTEAFF.

The chain joins TRBV7-3 to TRBJ1-4; 8 positions match TRBD1. The germline gives CDR1 SGHTA, CDR2 FQGTGA. The CDR3 runs to 14 residues. V lost 5 bases and J lost 8; bases outside the gene matches: 7. This chain's CDR3 is CASSPQGAYEKLFF. Written as DNA, the CDR3 is TGTGCCAGCAGCCCTCAGGGGGCCTACGAAAAACTGTTTTTT. Together with reference TRBV7-3 and TRBJ1-4, the CDR3 gives the full variable domain: GAGVSQTPSNKVTEKGKYVELRCDPISGHTALYWYRQSLGQGPEFLIYFQGTGAADDSGLPNDRFFAVRPEGSVSTLKIQRTERGDSAVYLCASSPQGAYEKLFFGSGTQLSVL.

This clone was seen just once. The chain combines TRBV25-1 with TRBJ1-2; TRBD1 is a possible D gene (6 bases). Germline CDR1 MGHDK, CDR2 SYGVNS. The ends were cut back, 1 base at V and 2 bases at J, with 17 bases in the middle. This CDR3 has 17 residues. CDR3 residues: CASSEFGRGYANYGYTF. The DNA for the CDR3 is TGTGCCAGCAGTGAATTTGGCAGGGGCTATGCCAACTATGGCTACACCTTC.

The V gene is TRBV2, the J gene TRBJ1-1, with D maybe TRBD1 (6 bases). This CDR3 spans 11 amino acids. CDR1 and CDR2 from the germline V gene are SNHLY and FYNNEI. With 8 bases removed from V and 5 bases from J, the gap between germline ends came to 9 bases. The DNA of the CDR3 is TGTGCCAGCGCCCAGGGGACTGAAGCTTTCTTT. It encodes CASAQGTEAFF.

The chain joins TRBV19 to TRBJ1-5; D is uncertain. CDR3 length: 13 amino acids. The ends were cut back, 7 bases at V and 7 bases at J, with 14 bases in the middle. Germline assignment: CDR1 LNHDA and CDR2 SQIVND (reference sequence). The CDR3 region is CASIIGVNQPQHF. CDR3 coding DNA: TGTGCCAGTATTATCGGGGTGAACCAGCCCCAGCATTTT.

V gene TRBV19 combines with J gene TRBJ1-5; TRBD1 aligns across 8 bases. Trimming removed 5 bases from V and 7 bases from J; junction bases left unmatched: 4. The length of the CDR3 is 13 residues. Germline V CDR1 and CDR2: LNHDA, SQIVND (reference sequence). CDR3 sequence reads: CASSPGQGQPQHF. As DNA, the CDR3 is TGTGCCAGTAGTCCAGGACAGGGCCAGCCCCAGCATTTT.

The chain has TRBV5-1 and TRBJ2-1; D might be TRBD1 (5 bases). CDR3 length: 13 residues. Trimming took off 4 bases at V and 8 bases at J, with 13 bases between the two ends. The V gene's germline CDR1 is SGHRS and CDR2 YFSETQ. The CDR3 protein is CASSIGAGDEQFF. The DNA for the CDR3 is TGCGCCAGCAGCATAGGGGCCGGCGATGAGCAGTTCTTC. Together with reference TRBV5-1 and TRBJ2-1, the CDR3 gives the full variable domain: KAGVTQTPRYLIKTRGQQVTLSCSPISGHRSVSWYQQTPGQGLQFLFEYFSETQRNKGNFPGRFSGRQFSNSRSEMNVSTLELGDSALYLCASSIGAGDEQFFGPGTRLTVL.

The sample holds one count of this clone. This rearrangement joins TRBV5-5 to TRBJ1-1; tentatively, D is TRBD1 (6 bases). Deletions cut 2 bases from V and 2 bases from J, with 16 bases between. Germline CDR1 and CDR2: SGHKS and YYEKEE (reference sequence). CDR3 size: 16 residues. The CDR3 DNA reads as TGTGCCAGCAGCTTCTACTTTGGACAGTCTAACACTGAAGCTTTCTTT. This translates into CASSFYFGQSNTEAFF.

The gene calls are TRBV19 and TRBJ1-1, with D tentatively TRBD1 (5 bases). CDR1 is LNHDA and CDR2 is SQIVND in the germline V gene (reference sequence). The CDR3 spans 15 residues. The ends were cut back, 6 bases at V and 0 bases at J, with 14 bases in the middle. CDR3 in amino acids: CASSSKGKVNTEAFF. Written as DNA, the CDR3 is TGTGCCAGTAGCAGCAAGGGGAAGGTGAACACTGAAGCTTTCTTT.

The rearrangement links TRBV30 to TRBJ1-2; D might be TRBD1 (5 bases). Trimming pared 4 bases from V and 3 bases from J, leaving 12 bases between. Per germline, CDR1 GTSNPN and CDR2 SVGIG (reference sequence). The CDR3 loop spans 13 amino acids. Here the CDR3 DNA reads TGTGCCTGGACCGTTATGACAGACTATGGCTACACCTTC. Translation: CAWTVMTDYGYTF.

In its sample, this clone was seen once. The chain joins TRBV5-1 to TRBJ2-1, with 11 nucleotides matching TRBD2. V lost 4 bases and J lost 6; bases outside the gene matches: 3. The length of the CDR3 is 14 residues. CDR1 is SGHRS and CDR2 is YFSETQ in the germline V gene. The CDR3 DNA is TGCGCCAGCAGCCCCACTAGCGGGAGCAATGAGCAGTTCTTC. Protein sequence: CASSPTSGSNEQFF.

The chain combines TRBV2 with TRBJ2-5; 9 bases are a match to TRBD1. Trimming removed 6 bases from V and 10 bases from J; junction bases left unmatched: 3. Germline CDR1 reads SNHLY; CDR2 reads FYNNEI. The length of the CDR3 is 11 residues. The CDR3: CASRTGGNQYF. The CDR3 nucleotides are TGTGCCAGCAGGACAGGGGGTAACCAGTACTTC. The full variable domain, in which reference TRBV2 and TRBJ2-5 provide the parts outside the CDR3, is EPEVTQTPSHQVTQMGQEVILRCVPISNHLYFYWYRQILGQKVEFLVSFYNNEISEKSEIFDDQFSVERPDGSNFTLKIRSTKLEDSAMYFCASRTGGNQYFGPGTRLLVL.

The rearrangement joins TRBV11-2 to TRBJ2-1, with 10 bases matching TRBD2. CDR1 and CDR2 from the germline V gene are SGHAT and FQNNGV. The CDR3 consists of 16 residues. V lost 3 bases, J lost 7 bases, and 9 bases stayed unmatched. The CDR3 loop is CASSLGKREGRNEQFF. Written as DNA, the CDR3 is TGTGCCAGCAGCTTGGGGAAGCGGGAGGGCCGGAATGAGCAGTTCTTC. The complete variable domain, with remaining parts taken from reference TRBV11-2 and TRBJ2-1, reads EAGVAQSPRYKIIEKRQSVAFWCNPISGHATLYWYQQILGQGPKLLIQFQNNGVVDDSQLPKDRFSAERLKGVDSTLKIQPAKLEDSAVYLCASSLGKREGRNEQFFGPGTRLTVL.

This clone has a single count. The J gene is TRBJ2-5, the V gene TRBV19; 12 bases fit TRBD2. The CDR3 is made up of 15 amino acids. The germline CDR1 and CDR2 sequences are LNHDA and SQIVND (reference sequence). With 7 bases clipped from V and 2 bases from J, the junction kept 5 bases outside the gene matches. CDR3 residues: CASNTSGRWQETQYF. The CDR3 DNA reads as TGTGCCAGTAACACTAGCGGGAGGTGGCAAGAGACCCAGTACTTC. Using reference TRBV19 and TRBJ2-5 for the parts outside the CDR3, the full variable domain is DGGITQSPKYLFRKEGQNVTLSCEQNLNHDAMYWYRQDPGQGLRLIYYSQIVNDFQKGDIAEGYSVSREKKESFPLTVTSAQKNPTAFYLCASNTSGRWQETQYFGPGTRLLVL.

V gene TRBV19 combines with J gene TRBJ2-7; weak D call: TRBD1 (6 bases). This CDR3 spans 15 amino acids. CDR1 is LNHDA, CDR2 SQIVND, per germline (reference sequence). V lost 5 bases and J lost 5, with 19 bases in between. CDR3 region: CASSLRQALSHEQYF. The CDR3 DNA sequence: TGTGCCAGTAGTCTCCGACAGGCGCTATCTCACGAGCAGTACTTC.